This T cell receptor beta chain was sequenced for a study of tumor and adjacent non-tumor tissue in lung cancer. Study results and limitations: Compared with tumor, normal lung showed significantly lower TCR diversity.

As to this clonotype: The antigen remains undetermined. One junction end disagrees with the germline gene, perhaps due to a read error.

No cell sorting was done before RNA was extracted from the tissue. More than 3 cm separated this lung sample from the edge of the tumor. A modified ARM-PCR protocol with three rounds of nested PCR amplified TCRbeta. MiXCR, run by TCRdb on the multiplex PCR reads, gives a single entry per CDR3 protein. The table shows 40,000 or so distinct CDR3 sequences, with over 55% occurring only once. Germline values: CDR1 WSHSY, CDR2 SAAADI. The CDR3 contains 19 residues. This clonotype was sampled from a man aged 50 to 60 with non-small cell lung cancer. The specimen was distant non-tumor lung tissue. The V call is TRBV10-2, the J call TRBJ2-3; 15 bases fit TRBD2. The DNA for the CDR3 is TGCGCCGGCAGTTTCCGGACTAGCGGGAGGGCCGGGGGGACAGATACGCAGTATTTT. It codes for CAGSFRTSGRAGGTDTQYF.